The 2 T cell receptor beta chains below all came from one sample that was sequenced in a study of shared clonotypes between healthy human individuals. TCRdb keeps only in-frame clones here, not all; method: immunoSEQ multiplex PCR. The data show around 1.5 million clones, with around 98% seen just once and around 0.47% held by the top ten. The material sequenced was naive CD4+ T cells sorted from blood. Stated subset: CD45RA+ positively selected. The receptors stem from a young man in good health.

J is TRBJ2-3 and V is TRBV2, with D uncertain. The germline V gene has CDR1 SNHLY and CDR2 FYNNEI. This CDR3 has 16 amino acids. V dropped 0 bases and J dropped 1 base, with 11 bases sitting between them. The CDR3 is CASSEARPRGTDTQYF. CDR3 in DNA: TGTGCCAGCAGTGAAGCGCGGCCTCGAGGCACAGATACGCAGTATTTT.

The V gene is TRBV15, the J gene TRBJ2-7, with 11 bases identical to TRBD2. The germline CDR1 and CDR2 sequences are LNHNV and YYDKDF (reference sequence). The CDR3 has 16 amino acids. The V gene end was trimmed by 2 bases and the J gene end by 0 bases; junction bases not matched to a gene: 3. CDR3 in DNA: TGTGCCACCAGCAGAATCACTAGCGGGAGCTCCTACGAGCAGTACTTC. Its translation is CATSRITSGSSYEQYF.